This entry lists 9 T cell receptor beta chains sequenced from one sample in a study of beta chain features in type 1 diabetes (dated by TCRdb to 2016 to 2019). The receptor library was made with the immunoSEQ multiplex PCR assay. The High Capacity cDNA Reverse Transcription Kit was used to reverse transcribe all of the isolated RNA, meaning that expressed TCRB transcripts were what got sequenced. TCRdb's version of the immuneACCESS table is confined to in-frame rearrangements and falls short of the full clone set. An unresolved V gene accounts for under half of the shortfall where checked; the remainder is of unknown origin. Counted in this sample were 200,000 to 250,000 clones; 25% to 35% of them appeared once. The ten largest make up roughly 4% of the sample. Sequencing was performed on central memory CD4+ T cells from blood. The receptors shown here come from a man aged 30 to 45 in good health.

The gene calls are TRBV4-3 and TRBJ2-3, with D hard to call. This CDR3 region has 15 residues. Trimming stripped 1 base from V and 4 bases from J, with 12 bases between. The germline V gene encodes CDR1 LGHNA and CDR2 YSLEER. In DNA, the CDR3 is TGCGCCAGCAGCCAAGGGACCGGTCGGGCAGATACGCAGTATTTT. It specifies CASSQGTGRADTQYF.

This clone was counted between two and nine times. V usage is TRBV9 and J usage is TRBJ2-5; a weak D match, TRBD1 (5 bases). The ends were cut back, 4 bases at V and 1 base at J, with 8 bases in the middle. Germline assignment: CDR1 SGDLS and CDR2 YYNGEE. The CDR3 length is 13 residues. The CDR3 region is CASSTGPQETQYF. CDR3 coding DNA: TGTGCCAGCAGCACAGGACCCCAAGAGACCCAGTACTTC.

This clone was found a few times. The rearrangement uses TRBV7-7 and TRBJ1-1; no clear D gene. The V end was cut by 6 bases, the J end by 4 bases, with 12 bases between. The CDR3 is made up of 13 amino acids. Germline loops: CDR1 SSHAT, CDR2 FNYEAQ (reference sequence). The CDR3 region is CASSSNTGTEAFF. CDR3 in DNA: TGTGCCAGCAGTTCGAACACGGGCACTGAAGCTTTCTTT.

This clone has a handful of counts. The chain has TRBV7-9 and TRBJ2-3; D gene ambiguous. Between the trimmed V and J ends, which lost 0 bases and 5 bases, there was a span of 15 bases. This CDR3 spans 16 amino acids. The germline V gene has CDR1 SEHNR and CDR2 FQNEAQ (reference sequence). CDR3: CASSLAPPRPVDTQYF. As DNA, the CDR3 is TGTGCCAGCAGCTTAGCCCCTCCCAGGCCGGTAGATACGCAGTATTTT. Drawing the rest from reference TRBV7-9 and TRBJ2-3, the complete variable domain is DTGVSQNPRHKITKRGQNVTFRCDPISEHNRLYWYRQTLGQGPEFLTYFQNEAQLEKSRLLSDRFSAERPKGSFSTLEIQRTEQGDSAMYLCASSLAPPRPVDTQYFGPGTRLTVL.

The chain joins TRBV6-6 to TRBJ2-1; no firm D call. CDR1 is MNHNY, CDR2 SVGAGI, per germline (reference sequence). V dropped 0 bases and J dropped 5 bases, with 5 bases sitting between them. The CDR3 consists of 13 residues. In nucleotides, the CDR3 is TGTGCCAGCAGTTACTCGAACAACAATGAGCAGTTCTTC. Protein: CASSYSNNNEQFF.

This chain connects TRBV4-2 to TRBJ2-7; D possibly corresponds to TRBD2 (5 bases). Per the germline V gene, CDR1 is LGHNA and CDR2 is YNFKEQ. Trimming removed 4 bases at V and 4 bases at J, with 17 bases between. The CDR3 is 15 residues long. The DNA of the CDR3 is TGTGCCAGCAGCCCGGATCGGGGATCGGGATACGAGCAGTACTTC. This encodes CASSPDRGSGYEQYF.

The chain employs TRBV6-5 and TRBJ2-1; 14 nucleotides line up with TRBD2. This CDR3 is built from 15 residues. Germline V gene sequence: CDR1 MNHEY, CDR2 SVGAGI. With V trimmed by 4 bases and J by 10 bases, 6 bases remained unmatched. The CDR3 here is CASSSQTSGRGEQFF. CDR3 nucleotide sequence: TGTGCCAGCAGTTCCCAGACTAGCGGGAGGGGAGAGCAGTTCTTC.

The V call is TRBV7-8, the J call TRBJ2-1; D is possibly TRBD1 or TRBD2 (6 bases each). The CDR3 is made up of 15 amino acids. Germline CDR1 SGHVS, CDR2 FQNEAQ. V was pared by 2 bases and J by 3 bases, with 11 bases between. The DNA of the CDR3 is TGTGCCAGCAGCTTAAGGGGGGAAATCTACAATGAGCAGTTCTTC. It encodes CASSLRGEIYNEQFF. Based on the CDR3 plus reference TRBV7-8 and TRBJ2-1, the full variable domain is GAGVSQSPRYKVAKRGQDVALRCDPISGHVSLFWYQQALGQGPEFLTYFQNEAQLDKSGLPSDRFFAERPEGSVSTLKIQRTQQEDSAVYLCASSLRGEIYNEQFFGPGTRLTVL.

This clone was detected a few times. The CDR3 coding sequence is TGTGCCAGCAGCCAAGGGGCGGGCACCGGGGAGCTGTTTTTT. It specifies CASSQGAGTGELFF. The chain carries TRBV7-9 and TRBJ2-2, with D possibly called TRBD1 or TRBD2 (5 bases each). The CDR3 totals 14 residues. The V end lost 5 bases, the J end lost 4 bases, and 11 bases lay between the germline ends. The germline CDR1 and CDR2 sequences are SEHNR and FQNEAQ (reference sequence).